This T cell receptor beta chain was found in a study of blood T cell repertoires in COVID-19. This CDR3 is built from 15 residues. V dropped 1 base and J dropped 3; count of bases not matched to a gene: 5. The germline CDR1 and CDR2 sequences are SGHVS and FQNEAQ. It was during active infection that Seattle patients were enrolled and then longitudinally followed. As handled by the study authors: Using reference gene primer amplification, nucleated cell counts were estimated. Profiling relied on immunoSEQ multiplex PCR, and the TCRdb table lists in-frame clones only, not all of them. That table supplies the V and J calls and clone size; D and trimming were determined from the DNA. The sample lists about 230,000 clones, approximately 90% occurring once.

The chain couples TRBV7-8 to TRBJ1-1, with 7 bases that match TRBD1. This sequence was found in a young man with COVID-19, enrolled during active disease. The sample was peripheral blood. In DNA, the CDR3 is TGTGCCAGCAGCTTAGTCAGGGGGACATACACTGAAGCTTTCTTT. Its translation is CASSLVRGTYTEAFF.